This T cell receptor beta chain comes out of a study of neurological immune-mediated disorders. TCRdb recomputed calls from the 5' RACE reads with MiXCR, one row per CDR3 protein. Seen here are around 40,000 distinct CDR3 sequences, approximately 7.2% observed once, and the top ten hold 5.5% to 6.5%. Study-wide results and caveats: None of the CDR3 amino acid sequences of expanded clones were shared across subjects, and this suggested private repertoires in all groups. The most TCR clonal expansion was seen in HTLV-1-associated myelopathy, whereas the least was seen in multiple sclerosis, below the level in healthy controls.

The sorted libraries involved the use of around 1 million CD4+ or CD8+ T cells. This clonotype was recorded many times. As yet, its antigen is unknown. The source of this sequence is a man aged 50 to 59 in good health. Sequencing was carried out using CD4+ T cells from blood.

The CDR3 loop reads CASRTTTGGSYEQYF. The CDR3 DNA sequence: TGTGCCAGCAGAACCACGACAGGGGGCTCTTACGAGCAGTACTTC. V and J are TRBV6-5 and TRBJ2-7; 10 bases line up with TRBD1. The CDR3 consists of 15 residues. With 6 bases clipped from V and 4 bases from J, the junction kept 9 bases outside the gene matches. The germline V gene has CDR1 MNHEY and CDR2 SVGAGI.